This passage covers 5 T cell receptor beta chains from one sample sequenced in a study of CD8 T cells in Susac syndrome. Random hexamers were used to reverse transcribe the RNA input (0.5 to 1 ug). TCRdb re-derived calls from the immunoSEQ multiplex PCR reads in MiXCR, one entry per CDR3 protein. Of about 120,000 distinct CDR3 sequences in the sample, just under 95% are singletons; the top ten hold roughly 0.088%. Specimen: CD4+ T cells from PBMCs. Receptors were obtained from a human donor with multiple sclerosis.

The CDR3 sequence is CASSSTGANTGELFF. Here the CDR3 DNA reads TGTGCCAGCAGTTCCACAGGGGCGAACACCGGGGAGCTGTTTTTT. This chain joins TRBV6-5 and TRBJ2-2, with TRBD1 identical over 7 bases. Per germline, CDR1 MNHEY and CDR2 SVGAGI. There are 15 residues in the CDR3. J gave up 0 bases and V 4 bases, and 2 bases lay outside the gene matches.

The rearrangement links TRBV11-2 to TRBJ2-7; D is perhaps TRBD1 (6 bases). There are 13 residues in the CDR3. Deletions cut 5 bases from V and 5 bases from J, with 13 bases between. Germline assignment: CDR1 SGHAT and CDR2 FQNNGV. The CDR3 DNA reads TGTGCCAGCAGCCAGGTACAGGGCCACGAGCAGTACTTC. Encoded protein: CASSQVQGHEQYF.

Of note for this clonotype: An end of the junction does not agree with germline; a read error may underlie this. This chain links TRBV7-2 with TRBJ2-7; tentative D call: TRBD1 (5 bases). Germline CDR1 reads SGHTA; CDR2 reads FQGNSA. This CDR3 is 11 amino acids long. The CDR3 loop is CASSLMGPSHF. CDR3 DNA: TGTGCCAGCAGCTTAATGGGGCCAAGTCACTTC.

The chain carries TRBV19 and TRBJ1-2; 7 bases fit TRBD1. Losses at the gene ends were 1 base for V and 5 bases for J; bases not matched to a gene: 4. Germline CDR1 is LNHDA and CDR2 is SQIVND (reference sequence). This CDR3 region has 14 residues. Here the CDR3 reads CASSIARGGYGYTF. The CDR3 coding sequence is TGTGCCAGTAGTATAGCCAGGGGGGGATATGGCTACACCTTC.

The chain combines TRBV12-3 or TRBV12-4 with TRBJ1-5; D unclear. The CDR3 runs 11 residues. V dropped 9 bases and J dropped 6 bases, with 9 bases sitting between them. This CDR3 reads CASGEGQPQHF. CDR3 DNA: TGTGCCAGTGGGGAAGGTCAGCCCCAGCATTTT.